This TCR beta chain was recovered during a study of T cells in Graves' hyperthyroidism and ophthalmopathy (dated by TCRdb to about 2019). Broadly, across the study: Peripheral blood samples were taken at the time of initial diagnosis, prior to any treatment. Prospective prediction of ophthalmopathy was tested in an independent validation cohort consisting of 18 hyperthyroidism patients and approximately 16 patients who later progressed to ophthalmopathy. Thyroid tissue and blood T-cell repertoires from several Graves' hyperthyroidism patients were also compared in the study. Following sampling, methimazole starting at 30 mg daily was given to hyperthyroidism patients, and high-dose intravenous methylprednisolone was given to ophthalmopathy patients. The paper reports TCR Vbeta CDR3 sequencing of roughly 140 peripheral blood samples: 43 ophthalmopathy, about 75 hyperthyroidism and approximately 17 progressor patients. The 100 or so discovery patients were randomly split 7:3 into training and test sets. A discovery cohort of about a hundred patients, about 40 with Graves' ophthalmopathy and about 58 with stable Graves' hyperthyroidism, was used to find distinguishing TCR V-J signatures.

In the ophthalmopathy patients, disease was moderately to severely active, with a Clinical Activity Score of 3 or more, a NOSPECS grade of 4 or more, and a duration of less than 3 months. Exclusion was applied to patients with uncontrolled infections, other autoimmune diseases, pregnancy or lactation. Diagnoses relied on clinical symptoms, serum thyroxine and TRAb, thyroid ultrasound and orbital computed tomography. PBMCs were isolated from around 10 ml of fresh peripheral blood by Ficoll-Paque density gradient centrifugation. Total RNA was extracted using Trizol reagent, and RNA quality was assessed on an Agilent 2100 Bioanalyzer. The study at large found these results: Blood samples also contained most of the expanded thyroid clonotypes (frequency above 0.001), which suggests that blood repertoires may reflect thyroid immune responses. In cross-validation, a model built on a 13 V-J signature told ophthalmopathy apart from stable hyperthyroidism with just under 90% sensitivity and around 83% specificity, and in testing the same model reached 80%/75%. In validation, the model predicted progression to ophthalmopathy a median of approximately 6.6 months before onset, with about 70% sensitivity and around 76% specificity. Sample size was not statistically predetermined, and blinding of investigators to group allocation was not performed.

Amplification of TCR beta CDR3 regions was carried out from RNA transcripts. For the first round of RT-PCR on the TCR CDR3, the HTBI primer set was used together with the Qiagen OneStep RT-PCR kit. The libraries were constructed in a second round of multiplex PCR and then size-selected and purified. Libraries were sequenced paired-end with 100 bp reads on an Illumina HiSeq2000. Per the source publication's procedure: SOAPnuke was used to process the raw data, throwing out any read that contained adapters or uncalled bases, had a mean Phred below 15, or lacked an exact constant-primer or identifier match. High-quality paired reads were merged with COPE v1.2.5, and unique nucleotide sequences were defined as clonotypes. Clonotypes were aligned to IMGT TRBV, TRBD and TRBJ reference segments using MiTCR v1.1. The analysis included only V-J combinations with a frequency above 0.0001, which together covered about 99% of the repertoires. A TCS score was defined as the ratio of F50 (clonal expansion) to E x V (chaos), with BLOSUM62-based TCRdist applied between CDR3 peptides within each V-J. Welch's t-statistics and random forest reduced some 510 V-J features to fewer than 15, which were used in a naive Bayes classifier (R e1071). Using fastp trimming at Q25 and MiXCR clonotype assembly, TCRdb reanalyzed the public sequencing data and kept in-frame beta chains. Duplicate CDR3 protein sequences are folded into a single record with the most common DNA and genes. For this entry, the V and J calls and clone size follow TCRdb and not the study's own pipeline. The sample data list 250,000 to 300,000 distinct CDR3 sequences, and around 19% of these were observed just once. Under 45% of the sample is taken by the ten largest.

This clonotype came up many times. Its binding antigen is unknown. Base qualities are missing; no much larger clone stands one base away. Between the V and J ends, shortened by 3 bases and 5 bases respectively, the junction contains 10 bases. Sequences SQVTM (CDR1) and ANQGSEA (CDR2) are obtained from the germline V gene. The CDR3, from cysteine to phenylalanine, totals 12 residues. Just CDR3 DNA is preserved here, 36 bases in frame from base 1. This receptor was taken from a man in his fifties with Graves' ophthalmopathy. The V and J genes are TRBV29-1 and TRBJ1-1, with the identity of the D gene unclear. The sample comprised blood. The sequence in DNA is TGCAGCGTTGACCAGTCCTCGACTGAAGCTTTCTTT. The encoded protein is CSVDQSSTEAFF.